The rows below give T cell receptor beta chains drawn from one sample of a study of blood T cell repertoires in COVID-19. Clones were sequenced by immunoSEQ multiplex PCR, and TCRdb holds only the in-frame ones, with some missing. Of roughly 60,000 clones in the sample, approximately 80% were seen once. Sequenced sample: peripheral blood. Receptor source: a woman aged 55 to 70 with acute or convalescent COVID-19. CDR3s leave out the opening cysteine and the closing phenylalanine or tryptophan. D genes are given only for firm matches. Expanded clones are given a class, and other clones once, few, many or no size at all.

clone_size	d_call	v_call	j_call	cdr3_aa
NA	NA	TRBV6-2/TRBV6-3	TRBJ2-3	ASSPQGLLSADTQY
once	TRBD1	TRBV12-5	TRBJ2-1	ASGLPAGTGAYNEQF
NA	TRBD2	TRBV7-9	TRBJ2-7	ATRRASGTYEQY
few	TRBD1	TRBV18	TRBJ2-4	ASSAITGGTSRGIQY
NA	NA	TRBV19	TRBJ1-2	ASRVDFYGYT
NA	NA	TRBV18	TRBJ1-2	ASSPGLRSYGYT
NA	TRBD1	TRBV5-1	TRBJ1-6	ASSLGDRENSPLH
NA	NA	TRBV29-1	TRBJ1-5	SVCNSGNQPQH
NA	TRBD1	TRBV24-1	TRBJ2-5	ATSDLKGQTNQETQY
NA	NA	TRBV5-5	TRBJ2-6	ASSSFMGANVLT
NA	NA	TRBV4-1	TRBJ1-3	ASSMGGGASGNTIY
NA	NA	TRBV7-3	TRBJ1-1	ASSLGGSNTEAF
once	NA	TRBV3-1/TRBV3-2	TRBJ2-7	ASSQITPGHEQY
few	TRBD1	TRBV30	TRBJ1-5	AWGTGPNQPQH
once	TRBD1	TRBV4-1	TRBJ1-2	ASSLDREAYGYT
NA	NA	TRBV11-2	TRBJ1-2	ASSSYADSLGYT
NA	NA	TRBV29-1	TRBJ1-1	SVLDSEAF
NA	TRBD1	TRBV19	TRBJ2-5	ASSTRDRGTQETQY
NA	TRBD1	TRBV4-2	TRBJ1-4	ASSQGRGQPNEKLF
once	TRBD1	TRBV2	TRBJ1-1	ATSGTGGMDTEAF
NA	NA	TRBV10-3	TRBJ1-1	AISDYRENTEAF
NA	NA	TRBV5-1	TRBJ1-6	ASSLFGNREGNSPLH
NA	TRBD1	TRBV7-9	TRBJ2-2	ASSQLGTGATGELF
once	TRBD1	TRBV10-3	TRBJ1-1	AISIGDRGTEAF
NA	TRBD1	TRBV29-1	TRBJ2-3	SVTGGLDTQY
NA	NA	TRBV6-6	TRBJ1-1	ASSYRAGGVTEAF
NA	TRBD2	TRBV7-2	TRBJ2-1	ASSILAGANNEQF
NA	NA	TRBV20-1	TRBJ2-4	SASGPGIAKNIQY
NA	NA	TRBV15	TRBJ2-1	ATSSNRRLERF
NA	TRBD1	TRBV5-1	TRBJ1-2	ASRRGQSNYGYT
once	TRBD1	TRBV19	TRBJ1-6	ASSIDRGGNSPLH
NA	TRBD2	TRBV9	TRBJ2-1	ASTQRAGGPDEQF
few	TRBD1	TRBV6-6	TRBJ2-1	ASSYRQGGNEQF
once	TRBD2	TRBV19	TRBJ2-3	ASGLALRTDTQY
NA	NA	TRBV18	TRBJ1-2	ASSPGTGDNYGYT
NA	NA	TRBV5-6	TRBJ2-1	ASSLASGPHEQF
NA	NA	TRBV19	TRBJ1-4	ASSIPAGADEKLF
NA	NA	TRBV18	TRBJ1-3	ASSLPGANSGNTIY
NA	NA	TRBV10-1	TRBJ1-5	ASSEIFRGNQPQH
NA	TRBD1	TRBV15	TRBJ2-3	ATSNDRGTDTQY
NA	NA	TRBV4-2	TRBJ1-5	ASSQDPTGWDNQPQH
NA	TRBD1	TRBV19	TRBJ1-6	ASIDRGHDKESLH
NA	NA	TRBV27	TRBJ1-2	ASSLLGAGSEYYGYT